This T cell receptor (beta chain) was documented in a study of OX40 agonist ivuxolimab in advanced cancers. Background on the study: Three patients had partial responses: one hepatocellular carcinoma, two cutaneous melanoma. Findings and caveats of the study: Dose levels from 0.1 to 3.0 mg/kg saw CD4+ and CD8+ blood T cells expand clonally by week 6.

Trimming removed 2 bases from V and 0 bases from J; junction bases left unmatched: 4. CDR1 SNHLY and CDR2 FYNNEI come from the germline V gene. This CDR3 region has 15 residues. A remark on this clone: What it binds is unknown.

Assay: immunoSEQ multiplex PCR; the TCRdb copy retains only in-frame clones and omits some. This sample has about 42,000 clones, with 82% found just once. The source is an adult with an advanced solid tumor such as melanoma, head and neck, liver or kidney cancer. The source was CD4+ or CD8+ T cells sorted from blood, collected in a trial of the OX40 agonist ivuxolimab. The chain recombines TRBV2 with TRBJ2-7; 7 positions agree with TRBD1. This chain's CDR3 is CASSEIRTGSYEQYF. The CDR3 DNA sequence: TGTGCCAGCAGTGAAATCCGGACAGGCTCCTACGAGCAGTACTTC.